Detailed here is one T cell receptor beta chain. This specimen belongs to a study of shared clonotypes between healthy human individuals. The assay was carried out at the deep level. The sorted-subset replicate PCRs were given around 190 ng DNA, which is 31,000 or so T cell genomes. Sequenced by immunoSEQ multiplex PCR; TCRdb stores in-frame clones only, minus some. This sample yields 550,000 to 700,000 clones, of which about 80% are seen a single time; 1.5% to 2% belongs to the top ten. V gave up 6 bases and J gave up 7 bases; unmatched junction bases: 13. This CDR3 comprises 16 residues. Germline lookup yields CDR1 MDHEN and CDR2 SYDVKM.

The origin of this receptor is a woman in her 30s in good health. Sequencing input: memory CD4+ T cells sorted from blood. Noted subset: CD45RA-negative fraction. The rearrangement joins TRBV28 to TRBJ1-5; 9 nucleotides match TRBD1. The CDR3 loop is CASSGRGTGSKQPQHF. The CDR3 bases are TGTGCCAGCAGCGGTAGGGGGACAGGGTCCAAGCAGCCCCAGCATTTT.